The 10 T cell receptor gamma chains listed next were all sequenced from one sample in a study of Vδ1+ human thymocytes. Findings and limits, study-wide: Thymic TRG and TRD repertoires appeared highly polyclonal, with Gaussian CDR3 length distributions.

The template was reverse-transcribed extracted RNA. The CDR3 regions were amplified by multiplex PCR from V-gene primers to a constant-region primer. TCRdb reapplied CATT to the multiplex PCR reads. The table has tens of thousands of gamma-chain clones, 20% to 25% seen once; the top ten hold around 1.9%. Their target antigens are unknown. What was sequenced was Vdelta1+ gamma-delta thymocytes from the thymus. This sample's subset: FACS-sorted CD3+ TCRalphabeta- TCRVdelta1+ TCRVdelta2- thymocytes. All receptors come from a girl under two years old who had congenital heart surgery.

This clone turned up a few times. The chain links TRGV3 to TRGJ1 or TRGJ2. The CDR3 contains 16 residues. Unmatched junction bases numbered 10, after V lost 2 bases and J lost 0 bases. CDR1 and CDR2 from the germline V gene are VTNTFY and YDVSTARD (reference sequence). CDR3 DNA sequence: TGTGCCACCTGGGACATGCCGAATCTGAATTATTATAAGAAACTCTTT. This sequence encodes CATWDMPNLNYYKKLF.

The gene calls are TRGV9 and TRGJP2. Germline trimming cut 0 bases from V and 3 bases from J; bases unmatched to any gene: 4. The CDR3 is made up of 15 amino acids. Germline V gene sequence: CDR1 GITISATS, CDR2 ISYDGTV (reference sequence). The CDR3 region is CALWEVPRSDWIKTF. CDR3 coding DNA: TGTGCCTTGTGGGAGGTGCCCCGTAGTGATTGGATCAAGACGTTT.

V usage is TRGV8 and J usage is TRGJ1 or TRGJ2. This CDR3 is 16 amino acids long. The germline gives CDR1 VENAVY, CDR2 YDSYNSRV. J lost 4 bases, V lost 5 bases, and 17 bases had no gene match. The CDR3 nucleotides read TGTGCCACCTGGGGCGACCGTGGAGGCCTCTATTATAAGAAACTCTTT. This encodes CATWGDRGGLYYKKLF.

This clone is medium-sized within its sample. Other DNA sequences in this sample translate to the same CDR3. The chain couples TRGV3 to TRGJ1 or TRGJ2. Trimming removed 1 base from V and 2 bases from J; junction bases left unmatched: 2. The CDR3 has 13 residues. From germline, CDR1 is VTNTFY and CDR2 YDVSTARD (reference sequence). The CDR3 bases are TGTGCCACCTGGGACAGCCATTATTATAAGAAACTCTTT. Encoded protein: CATWDSHYYKKLF.

A remark on this clone: A junction end diverges from the germline sequence, so it may reflect a read error. This chain uses TRGV9 with TRGJ1 or TRGJ2. The CDR3 consists of 12 residues. Germline CDR1 reads GITISATS; CDR2 reads ISYDGTV (reference sequence). CDR3 sequence (DNA): TGTGCCTTGCGGGAGGCGCCCCGTCGGAAACTCTTT. Translation: CALREAPRRKLF.

This clone was seen more than once but under ten times. The same CDR3 also results from other DNA sequences found in this sample. V is TRGV8 and J is TRGJ1 or TRGJ2. The germline CDR1 and CDR2 sequences are VENAVY and YDSYNSRV. The CDR3 is 11 residues long. V lost 2 bases and J lost 10; bases outside the gene matches: 5. The CDR3 DNA sequence: TGTGCCACCTGGGATATTCAAAAGAAACTCTTT. Residues: CATWDIQKKLF.

This clone was recorded a few times. V gene TRGV3 combines with J gene TRGJP2. The germline V gene encodes CDR1 VTNTFY and CDR2 YDVSTARD (reference sequence). The CDR3 spans 14 residues. V lost 0 bases and J lost 12; bases outside the gene matches: 10. CDR3 amino acids: CATWDRTNARIKTF. The CDR3 coding sequence is TGTGCCACCTGGGACAGGACCAATGCAAGGATCAAGACGTTT.

Note on this clone: A much larger clone sits a single nucleotide away, making a read error possible. The V gene is TRGV2, the J gene TRGJ1 or TRGJ2. This CDR3 spans 12 amino acids. The germline V gene has CDR1 EGSNGY and CDR2 YDSYNSKV. DNA for the CDR3: TGTACCACCTGGGACGGAGATTATAAGAAACTCTTT. The encoded protein is CTTWDGDYKKLF.

V and J are TRGV8 and TRGJ1 or TRGJ2. Losses at the gene ends were 4 bases for V and 7 bases for J; bases not matched to a gene: 10. Germline V CDR1 and CDR2: VENAVY, YDSYNSRV. This CDR3 is 13 amino acids long. CDR3 bases: TGTGCCACCTGGGACCCGGGGCCCTATAAGAAACTCTTT. Its translation: CATWDPGPYKKLF.

This clone was observed a single time. The sample holds other DNA sequences that translate to the same CDR3. The genes are TRGV4 and TRGJ1 or TRGJ2. Germline V lookup: CDR1 EGSTGY, CDR2 YDSYTSSV. V dropped 0 bases and J dropped 4; count of bases not matched to a gene: 6. The CDR3 loop spans 14 amino acids. CDR3 coding DNA: TGTGCCACCTGGGATGGGCTTCTGTATTATAAGAAACTCTTT. Translated: CATWDGLLYYKKLF.